Included here is one T cell receptor (beta chain) sequence, with context. Its specificity is not known. The V end was cut by 3 bases, the J end by 1 base, with 6 bases between. The CDR3 runs to 13 residues. Germline CDR1 SGHVS, CDR2 FQNEAQ. This sample was taken from a study of T cell clonotyping in hematopoietic cell transplantation. Recipient blood drawn about 28 days pretransplant and days 30, 100, 180 after. Study-level findings and limits: Without cell sorting, CD4 versus CD8 contributions remain unresolved. Few recipient clonotypes overlapped donors; over 95% were de novo at given depth. Graft donor and pretransplant recipient Inverse Simpson Index values predicted broader posttransplant TCR diversity.

Assay used: immunoSEQ multiplex PCR; TCRdb lists only in-frame clones, some missing. The table includes nearly 9,000 clones, approximately 85% detected once. The TCR originated in a female patient aged 25-40 years who had an allogeneic stem cell transplant, so the T cells may come from the graft donor. Some clones in this sample may be carry-over from other donors' samples. The starting material was PBMCs, obtained 180 days after allogeneic stem cell transplant. This chain uses TRBV7-8 with TRBJ1-1; a possible D gene is TRBD1 (6 bases). Here the CDR3 DNA reads TGTGCCAGCAGCTTGACAGGGAACACTGAAGCTTTCTTT. Translating gives CASSLTGNTEAFF.